This T cell receptor beta chain was found in a study of beta chain features in type 1 diabetes. The wider study: On cell yields, gender and age, patients and healthy donors were similar.

From germline, CDR1 is SGHAT and CDR2 FQNNGV. This CDR3 contains 12 residues. V shed 3 bases and J shed 2 bases, with 4 bases lying between them. Study-wide points: A moderate, significant TCRB CDR3 shortening appeared in type 1 diabetes across four CD4+ subsets. At VDJ recombination sites, type 1 diabetes patients had fewer insertions and more deleted nucleotides. A PCR bias possibly favoring shorter templates would apply equally to patients and controls.

The investigators reverse transcribed all of the isolated RNA, so they sequenced expressed TCRB transcripts. Profiling relied on immunoSEQ multiplex PCR, and the TCRdb table lists in-frame clones only, not all of them. The table lists around 340,000 clones, over 7% of them singletons. The collection from each donor was one heparinised blood draw averaging roughly 0.12 L. For this clone: The antigen remains unidentified.

Sequenced: central memory CD4+ T cells from blood. The chain employs TRBV11-2 and TRBJ1-2; D not certain. The TCR originated in a man aged 25-45 years with type 1 diabetes. In DNA, the CDR3 is TGTGCCAGCAGCTTGGAAAACTATGGCTACACCTTC. Residues: CASSLENYGYTF. Drawing the rest from reference TRBV11-2 and TRBJ1-2, the complete variable domain is EAGVAQSPRYKIIEKRQSVAFWCNPISGHATLYWYQQILGQGPKLLIQFQNNGVVDDSQLPKDRFSAERLKGVDSTLKIQPAKLEDSAVYLCASSLENYGYTFGSGTRLTVV.